The present T cell receptor (beta chain) was sequenced within a study of cytomegalovirus exposure and HLA in healthy donors. Findings and caveats of the study: The authors assumed roughly uniform sequencing depth across donors for presence/absence analyses. CMV serostatus was the sole immune exposure data available.

The CDR3 runs 13 residues. Germline assignment: CDR1 MDHEN and CDR2 SYDVKM. The ends were cut back, 3 bases at V and 6 bases at J, with 12 bases in the middle. The study ran its PCR with 60 Vbeta and 13 Jbeta primers. Here immunoSEQ multiplex PCR was the method, and the copy in TCRdb shows in-frame clones only, minus some. The table for this sample gives some 200,000 clones. To note about this clone: Antigen: not known.

This rearrangement joins TRBV28 to TRBJ2-7; TRBD2 is a possible D gene (6 bases). The sample comprised PBMCs. The TCR was taken from a young man in good health and CMV-seronegative. In nucleotides, the CDR3 is TGTGCCAGCAGTTTGCCCGGGACTGGCGAGCAGTACTTC. Protein sequence: CASSLPGTGEQYF.